These 24 T cell receptor beta chains share one sample of origin, sequenced in a study of cytomegalovirus exposure and HLA in healthy donors. Primers for the PCR totalled 60 Vbeta and 13 Jbeta. Assay used: immunoSEQ multiplex PCR; TCRdb lists only in-frame clones, some missing. The sample table sets out about 74,000 clones. The sequencing input was PBMCs. The receptor source for this set is a female donor in good health and CMV-seropositive.

Concerning this clone itself: One junction end does not reproduce the germline sequence, and a read error may be involved. This CDR3 reads CSVPRAEVSDNEQFF. CDR3 bases: TGCAGCGTCCCACGGGCGGAGGTCTCCGACAATGAGCAGTTCTTC. The J gene is TRBJ2-1, the V gene TRBV29-1; D perhaps matches TRBD2 (5 bases). Germline CDR1 and CDR2: SQVTM and ANQGSEA. CDR3 size: 15 residues.

The rearrangement joins TRBV5-4 to TRBJ2-3; 8 bases are a match to TRBD1. Looked up from germline, CDR1 is SGHNT and CDR2 is YYREEE (reference sequence). The V and J ends lost 5 bases and 1 base, in that order; junction bases with no gene match: 9. The CDR3 runs to 16 residues. CDR3 in amino acids: CASRRQGFRGTDTQYF. DNA for the CDR3: TGTGCCAGCAGACGACAGGGGTTTCGGGGCACAGATACGCAGTATTTT. Supplemented by reference TRBV5-4 and TRBJ2-3, the full variable domain reads ETGVTQSPTHLIKTRGQQVTLRCSSQSGHNTVSWYQQALGQGPQFIFQYYREEENGRGNFPPRFSGLQFPNYSSELNVNALELDDSALYLCASRRQGFRGTDTQYFGPGTRLTVL.

The rearrangement joins TRBV28 to TRBJ1-1, with unresolved D. Between the trimmed V and J ends, which lost 2 bases and 7 bases, there was a span of 8 bases. The CDR3 is 12 amino acids. The germline V gene encodes CDR1 MDHEN and CDR2 SYDVKM. For the CDR3, the DNA is TGTGCCAGCAGTTTAGGCTTTAATGAAGCTTTCTTT. Its protein product is CASSLGFNEAFF.

V gene TRBV2 combines with J gene TRBJ1-1, with a tentative D call TRBD1 (5 bases). Trimming cost V 3 bases and J 1 base, with 6 bases left between them. This CDR3 is built from 13 residues. Germline-derived CDR1 and CDR2 are SNHLY and FYNNEI. As DNA, the CDR3 is TGTGCCAGCAGTGACGGGGGGAACACTGAAGCTTTCTTT. This codes for CASSDGGNTEAFF.

This chain connects TRBV10-2 to TRBJ1-4; TRBD1 matches 7 bases. CDR3 length: 14 amino acids. J gave up 4 bases and V 4 bases, and 3 bases lay outside the gene matches. Germline CDR1 and CDR2: WSHSY and SAAADI. CDR3 loop: CASSGQGNNEKLFF. The CDR3 region has the DNA TGCGCCAGCAGTGGACAGGGAAATAATGAAAAACTGTTTTTT.

The genes are TRBV4-3 and TRBJ2-1; the D is unclear. This CDR3 region has 14 residues. The germline gives CDR1 LGHNA, CDR2 YSLEER. Deletions cut 3 bases from V and 0 bases from J, with 6 bases between. In DNA form, the CDR3 reads TGCGCCAGCAGCCAGGTCGGCTCCTACAATGAGCAGTTCTTC. The encoded protein is CASSQVGSYNEQFF.

The rearrangement links TRBV19 to TRBJ2-7, with D perhaps matching TRBD2 (6 bases). CDR3 size: 15 residues. V was pared by 5 bases and J by 7 bases, with 21 bases between. Germline CDR1 reads LNHDA; CDR2 reads SQIVND (reference sequence). The CDR3 nucleotides are TGTGCCAGTAGTCCCCAGCGGGTCCCCGGAGGGGAGCAGTACTTC. It translates to CASSPQRVPGGEQYF.

The V call is TRBV7-2, the J call TRBJ1-1, with 10 bases identical to TRBD1. CDR1 is SGHTA and CDR2 is FQGNSA in the germline V gene. With V trimmed by 2 bases and J by 4 bases, 4 bases remained unmatched. This CDR3 is built from 15 residues. CDR3 in DNA: TGTGCCAGCAGCTTATGGACAGGGGGGGTCACTGAAGCTTTCTTT. Protein sequence: CASSLWTGGVTEAFF.

The J gene is TRBJ1-2, the V gene TRBV11-2; no firm D call. From germline, CDR1 is SGHAT and CDR2 FQNNGV. The CDR3 consists of 16 residues. V was shortened by 5 bases and J by 4 bases, with 20 bases between the two germline ends. CDR3 DNA: TGTGCCAGCAGCCCTATCACCGGGCCGGGAGGCTATGGCTACACCTTC. It translates to CASSPITGPGGYGYTF.

The CDR3 nucleotides are TGTGCCAGCAGTCTCTCACGGACAGGGGGCTTTAGGGGCACTGAAGCTTTCTTT. Its protein is CASSLSRTGGFRGTEAFF. V and J are TRBV27 and TRBJ1-1; 11 bases line up with TRBD1. The V gene end was trimmed by 5 bases and the J gene end by 4 bases; junction bases not matched to a gene: 15. The CDR3 loop spans 18 amino acids. The germline gives CDR1 MNHEY, CDR2 SMNVEV (reference sequence).

The chain carries TRBV5-1 and TRBJ1-3; possible D gene TRBD1, 5 bases. From germline, CDR1 is SGHRS and CDR2 YFSETQ. The ends were cut back, 3 bases at V and 1 base at J, with 11 bases in the middle. The CDR3 totals 15 residues. This chain's CDR3 is CASSSSGGSGNTIYF. In nucleotides, the CDR3 is TGCGCCAGCAGCTCCAGTGGGGGGTCTGGAAACACCATATATTTT. Combining the CDR3 with reference TRBV5-1 and TRBJ1-3 gives the whole variable domain KAGVTQTPRYLIKTRGQQVTLSCSPISGHRSVSWYQQTPGQGLQFLFEYFSETQRNKGNFPGRFSGRQFSNSRSEMNVSTLELGDSALYLCASSSSGGSGNTIYFGEGSWLTVV.

This chain connects TRBV5-8 to TRBJ2-6; D perhaps matches TRBD1 (5 bases). CDR1 SGHTS and CDR2 YDEGEE come from the germline V gene. CDR3 size: 17 residues. V lost 0 bases, J lost 4 bases, and 14 bases lay in between. The CDR3 reads CASSLGQGTLGANVLTF. CDR3 nucleotide sequence: TGTGCCAGCAGCTTGGGCCAGGGAACCCTAGGGGCCAACGTCCTGACTTTC.

The V call is TRBV6-6, the J call TRBJ1-4; D gene unclear. This CDR3 contains 14 residues. The ends were cut back, 8 bases at V and 4 bases at J, with 14 bases in the middle. CDR1 MNHNY and CDR2 SVGAGI come from the germline V gene (reference sequence). CDR3 nucleotides: TGTGCCAGCGGAACCTCGGGGATTAATGAAAAACTGTTTTTT. Protein: CASGTSGINEKLFF.

The genes are TRBV30 and TRBJ2-5, with 11 bases identical to TRBD1. The CDR3 loop spans 14 amino acids. The germline CDR1 and CDR2 sequences are GTSNPN and SVGIG (reference sequence). V gave up 4 bases and J gave up 7 bases; unmatched junction bases: 8. DNA for the CDR3: TGTGCCTGGACCGGACAGGGGGCAGTCGGGACCCAGTACTTC. Residues: CAWTGQGAVGTQYF.

V usage is TRBV28 and J usage is TRBJ1-2; perhaps TRBD1 as D (6 bases). The CDR3 consists of 14 residues. V lost 6 bases and J 2 bases, leaving 13 bases between the germline ends. Germline loops: CDR1 MDHEN, CDR2 SYDVKM. CDR3 DNA sequence: TGTGCCAGCAGCCGAGGGGGGGCCAACTATGGCTACACCTTC. Protein sequence: CASSRGGANYGYTF.

The J gene is TRBJ2-7, the V gene TRBV5-1; D possibly corresponds to TRBD2 (5 bases). The CDR3 runs 16 residues. V was shortened by 0 bases and J by 7 bases, with 20 bases between the two germline ends. The germline CDR1 and CDR2 sequences are SGHRS and YFSETQ. The CDR3 bases are TGCGCCAGCAGCTTGGCGGTTCGGGGTCTCACTGGGGAGCAGTACTTC. Protein: CASSLAVRGLTGEQYF.

The V gene is TRBV7-9, the J gene TRBJ2-7, with 9 bases lining up with TRBD2. Germline loops: CDR1 SEHNR, CDR2 FQNEAQ (reference sequence). The CDR3 covers 15 residues. V was pared by 5 bases and J by 2 bases, with 7 bases of the junction left unmatched. CDR3 protein: CASSPSGIDTYEQYF. In nucleotides, the CDR3 is TGTGCCAGCAGCCCTAGCGGGATCGACACCTACGAGCAGTACTTC.

The rearrangement joins TRBV2 to TRBJ1-2; possibly TRBD1 for D (5 bases). Germline-derived CDR1 and CDR2 are SNHLY and FYNNEI. The CDR3 consists of 14 residues. V gave up 4 bases and J gave up 4 bases, with 13 bases separating them. The CDR3 protein is CASSGRLDSYGYTF. The CDR3 region has the DNA TGTGCCAGCAGTGGCCGCCTCGACAGCTATGGCTACACCTTC.

The V call is TRBV25-1, the J call TRBJ1-1; D perhaps matches TRBD1 (5 bases). Germline assignment: CDR1 MGHDK and CDR2 SYGVNS. CDR3 length: 15 residues. Trimming took off 2 bases at V and 4 bases at J, with 14 bases between the two ends. The CDR3 here is CASSEGVGPGTEAFF. In DNA form, the CDR3 reads TGTGCCAGCAGTGAAGGGGTGGGGCCGGGCACTGAAGCTTTCTTT.

The CDR3 region is CASSSSPGGNEQFF. CDR3 nucleotides: TGTGCCAGCAGCTCCTCCCCGGGGGGCAATGAGCAGTTCTTC. The V and J genes are TRBV7-2 and TRBJ2-1; 7 positions agree with TRBD2. Per the germline V gene, CDR1 is SGHTA and CDR2 is FQGNSA. CDR3 length: 14 residues. Trimming cost V 4 bases and J 6 bases; bases outside gene matches: 6.

The chain links TRBV30 to TRBJ2-1; 7 bases are a match to TRBD1. This CDR3 spans 15 amino acids. Looked up from germline, CDR1 is GTSNPN and CDR2 is SVGIG (reference sequence). The V and J ends lost 3 bases and 4 bases, in that order; junction bases with no gene match: 9. CDR3 nucleotide sequence: TGTGCCTGGAGCCTCCGGGACAGAGTTTACAATGAGCAGTTCTTC. Translating it yields CAWSLRDRVYNEQFF.

The chain couples TRBV7-9 to TRBJ1-3; D is uncertain. CDR3 size: 11 residues. The V gene lost 7 bases and the J gene lost 4 bases, with 5 bases spanning the gap. Germline V gives CDR1 SEHNR, CDR2 FQNEAQ (reference sequence). The CDR3 DNA sequence: TGTGCCAGCACCCTGGGAAACACCATATATTTT. Translation gives CASTLGNTIYF.

The chain has TRBV15 and TRBJ2-5; D ambiguous. Trimming stripped 1 base from V and 3 bases from J, with 9 bases between. The germline CDR1 and CDR2 sequences are LNHNV and YYDKDF (reference sequence). The length of the CDR3 is 14 residues. CDR3 sequence reads: CATSRGGREETQYF. The CDR3 DNA is TGTGCCACCAGCAGAGGCGGCCGCGAAGAGACCCAGTACTTC.

The chain uses TRBV4-1 and TRBJ2-7; TRBD1 matches 8 bases. CDR1 MGHRA and CDR2 YSYEKL come from the germline V gene. Germline trimming cut 4 bases from V and 5 bases from J; bases unmatched to any gene: 7. This CDR3 spans 14 amino acids. CDR3 sequence reads: CASSRGQGIDEQYF. The CDR3 nucleotides read TGCGCCAGCAGCCGAGGACAGGGTATCGACGAGCAGTACTTC.